One and the same sample provided the 19 T cell receptor beta chains below, sequenced in a study of cytomegalovirus exposure and HLA in healthy donors. The PCR used 60 Vbeta and 13 Jbeta primers. Some clones are missing from TCRdb's copy, which holds only in-frame ones; the method was immunoSEQ multiplex PCR. The sample includes about 130,000 clones, approximately 83% seen only once; the top ten take 0.95% to 1.5%. Sequences were obtained from PBMCs. Source of these receptors: a girl aged 2-10 years in good health and CMV-seronegative.

The chain carries TRBV2 and TRBJ2-1; no firm D call. The CDR3 totals 13 residues. V dropped 0 bases and J dropped 9 bases, with 9 bases sitting between them. CDR1 is SNHLY and CDR2 is FYNNEI in the germline V gene. DNA for the CDR3: TGTGCCAGCAGTGAAGCCAGGCATGGTGAGCAGTTCTTC. It yields the protein CASSEARHGEQFF. Looking up the rest from reference TRBV2 and TRBJ2-1 gives the full variable domain: EPEVTQTPSHQVTQMGQEVILRCVPISNHLYFYWYRQILGQKVEFLVSFYNNEISEKSEIFDDQFSVERPDGSNFTLKIRSTKLEDSAMYFCASSEARHGEQFFGPGTRLTVL.

This sequence joins TRBV19 and TRBJ2-7; 8 nucleotides agree with TRBD2. This CDR3 spans 15 amino acids. Germline-derived CDR1 and CDR2 are LNHDA and SQIVND (reference sequence). V was pared by 5 bases and J by 1 base, with 7 bases of the junction left unmatched. CDR3 DNA sequence: TGTGCCAGTAGTTATCCCAGCGGGGGTTCCTACGAGCAGTACTTC. Amino acids: CASSYPSGGSYEQYF.

The chain joins TRBV9 to TRBJ2-7; D uncertain. The germline V and J ends were trimmed by 0 bases and 0 bases, with 10 bases remaining between them. Germline values: CDR1 SGDLS, CDR2 YYNGEE. The CDR3 spans 15 residues. The DNA of the CDR3 is TGTGCCAGCAGCGTAGATCCTTCCCTCTCCTACGAGCAGTACTTC. Its protein product is CASSVDPSLSYEQYF.

The chain joins TRBV30 to TRBJ2-7; unclear D gene. CDR1 and CDR2 (germline): GTSNPN, SVGIG (reference sequence). CDR3 length equals 11 residues. Between the trimmed V and J ends, which lost 5 bases and 6 bases, there was a span of 11 bases. In DNA, the CDR3 is TGTGCCTGGGATGCAGGCTCCGAGCAGTACTTC. Translated, it gives CAWDAGSEQYF.

The DNA for the CDR3 is TGTGCCAGCAGCTTAGAACAGGGGCAAGAGACCCAGTACTTC. Protein sequence: CASSLEQGQETQYF. The chain uses TRBV7-8 and TRBJ2-5; 7 nucleotides agree with TRBD1. Germline loops: CDR1 SGHVS, CDR2 FQNEAQ. The CDR3 extends over 14 amino acids. The trim removed 1 base at V and 2 bases at J, leaving 1 base unmatched.

Worth noting for this clone: Other DNA sequences in the same sample also yield this CDR3. The J gene is TRBJ1-2, the V gene TRBV11-2, with D maybe TRBD1 (6 bases). Trimming pared 4 bases from V and 5 bases from J, leaving 14 bases between. The CDR3 runs to 14 residues. Per germline, CDR1 SGHAT and CDR2 FQNNGV. The CDR3 protein is CASSSQGFGYGYTF. The CDR3, as DNA: TGTGCCAGCAGCTCACAGGGATTTGGGTATGGCTACACCTTC.

V gene TRBV30 combines with J gene TRBJ1-4, with D possibly TRBD1 on 5 matching bases. The CDR3 covers 16 residues. Germline values: CDR1 GTSNPN, CDR2 SVGIG (reference sequence). Trimming shortened V by 1 base and J by 0 bases, and 12 bases separated the two germline ends. The chain's CDR3 is CAWSGGRGSTNEKLFF. The CDR3 DNA reads TGTGCCTGGAGTGGGGGGAGGGGATCAACTAATGAAAAACTGTTTTTT.

This clone was counted once. The rearrangement uses TRBV30 and TRBJ1-5; the match to TRBD1 covers 11 bases. This CDR3 has 14 amino acids. Germline loops: CDR1 GTSNPN, CDR2 SVGIG (reference sequence). V was pared by 5 bases and J by 2 bases, with 2 bases of the junction left unmatched. CDR3 sequence: CAWGQGAGNQPQHF. In DNA form, the CDR3 reads TGTGCCTGGGGACAGGGGGCTGGCAATCAGCCCCAGCATTTT.

V and J are TRBV27 and TRBJ2-3; a possible D gene is TRBD2 (6 bases). The CDR3 is 15 amino acids. Looked up from germline, CDR1 is MNHEY and CDR2 is SMNVEV (reference sequence). Trimming removed 3 bases at V and 4 bases at J, with 14 bases between. The CDR3: CASSFRLGNADTQYF. The CDR3 DNA is TGTGCCAGCAGTTTCAGACTAGGTAACGCAGATACGCAGTATTTT.

The V call is TRBV29-1, the J call TRBJ2-2; D gene ambiguous. Trimming cost V 1 base and J 5 bases, with 11 bases left between them. Germline loops: CDR1 SQVTM, CDR2 ANQGSEA. There are 14 residues in the CDR3. CDR3 loop: CSVEVNLSTGELFF. The CDR3 bases are TGCAGCGTTGAAGTTAATCTCAGTACCGGGGAGCTGTTTTTT.

The chain uses TRBV4-1 and TRBJ2-1; 11 bases map to TRBD2. CDR1 is MGHRA, CDR2 YSYEKL, per germline. The J segment lost 6 bases and the V segment lost 1 base, leaving 2 bases of the junction unmatched. This CDR3 comprises 15 residues. This chain's CDR3 is CASSQGSGRANEQFF. As DNA, the CDR3 is TGCGCCAGCAGCCAAGGTAGCGGGAGGGCCAATGAGCAGTTCTTC.

CDR3 in DNA: TGTGCCAGCAGCTTAGTGGACTTGAACACTGAAGCTTTCTTT. Translation gives CASSLVDLNTEAFF. V gene TRBV7-8 combines with J gene TRBJ1-1; D not certain. The germline V and J ends were trimmed by 1 base and 0 bases, with 6 bases remaining between them. This CDR3 region has 14 residues. Germline CDR1 and CDR2: SGHVS and FQNEAQ.

This clone occurred once. This CDR3 is CASSVWGDSGNTIYF. DNA for the CDR3: TGTGCCAGCAGCGTTTGGGGGGACTCTGGAAACACCATATATTTT. The chain combines TRBV9 with TRBJ1-3; maybe TRBD1 (5 bases). There are 15 residues in the CDR3. The V end lost 2 bases, the J end lost 0 bases, and 9 bases lay between the germline ends. Germline values: CDR1 SGDLS, CDR2 YYNGEE.

The chain links TRBV28 to TRBJ1-5, with 10 bases identical to TRBD1. Germline-derived CDR1 and CDR2 are MDHEN and SYDVKM. The CDR3 is 16 amino acids. The V and J ends lost 5 bases and 6 bases, in that order; junction bases with no gene match: 10. The CDR3 protein is CASSVTGQGRGQPQHF. Written as DNA, the CDR3 is TGTGCCAGCAGTGTGACGGGACAGGGGAGGGGTCAGCCCCAGCATTTT.

CDR3 sequence reads: CASSGDQGSGANVLTF. CDR3 bases: TGTGCCAGCAGTGGAGATCAGGGCTCTGGGGCCAACGTCCTGACTTTC. The J gene is TRBJ2-6, the V gene TRBV2, with TRBD1 as a possible D gene (5 bases). CDR3 length: 16 residues. V was cut by 4 bases and J by 0 bases, with 10 bases left in between. Looked up from germline, CDR1 is SNHLY and CDR2 is FYNNEI. The full variable domain, rest sourced from reference TRBV2 and TRBJ2-6, is EPEVTQTPSHQVTQMGQEVILRCVPISNHLYFYWYRQILGQKVEFLVSFYNNEISEKSEIFDDQFSVERPDGSNFTLKIRSTKLEDSAMYFCASSGDQGSGANVLTFGAGSRLTVL.

The chain recombines TRBV5-1 with TRBJ2-5; D is ambiguous. Trimming left V 4 bases short and J 7 bases short, with 17 bases between. Germline CDR1 and CDR2: SGHRS and YFSETQ. The CDR3 has 14 residues. The CDR3 protein is CASSATATQRTQYF. CDR3 bases: TGCGCCAGCAGCGCAACAGCCACCCAGAGGACCCAGTACTTC.

The chain is built from TRBV29-1 and TRBJ2-7; 11 bases are a match to TRBD1. The J segment lost 2 bases and the V segment lost 4 bases, leaving 13 bases of the junction unmatched. The germline gives CDR1 SQVTM, CDR2 ANQGSEA. The CDR3 sequence is 17 residues long. The CDR3: CSVVSSGGTGGTYEQYF. CDR3 DNA sequence: TGCAGCGTTGTTAGCAGTGGGGGGACAGGGGGTACCTACGAGCAGTACTTC.

The DNA for the CDR3 is TGTGCCAGCAGTTTGGGGCCGGGACAGGGTAACAATGAGCAGTTCTTC. Amino acids: CASSLGPGQGNNEQFF. The chain uses TRBV27 and TRBJ2-1; 9 bases map to TRBD1. The CDR3 has 16 residues. V lost 3 bases, J lost 5 bases, and 8 bases stayed unmatched. Germline V CDR1 and CDR2: MNHEY, SMNVEV (reference sequence).

The genes are TRBV6-1 and TRBJ1-2; 7 bases are a match to TRBD1. CDR3 length: 16 amino acids. V shed 2 bases and J 9 bases; nucleotides not matched to a gene: 15. Per germline, CDR1 MNHNS and CDR2 SASEGT. The CDR3 loop reads CASSESAPTGIGRYTF. In DNA form, the CDR3 reads TGTGCCAGCAGTGAATCGGCCCCGACAGGGATTGGTCGCTACACCTTC.